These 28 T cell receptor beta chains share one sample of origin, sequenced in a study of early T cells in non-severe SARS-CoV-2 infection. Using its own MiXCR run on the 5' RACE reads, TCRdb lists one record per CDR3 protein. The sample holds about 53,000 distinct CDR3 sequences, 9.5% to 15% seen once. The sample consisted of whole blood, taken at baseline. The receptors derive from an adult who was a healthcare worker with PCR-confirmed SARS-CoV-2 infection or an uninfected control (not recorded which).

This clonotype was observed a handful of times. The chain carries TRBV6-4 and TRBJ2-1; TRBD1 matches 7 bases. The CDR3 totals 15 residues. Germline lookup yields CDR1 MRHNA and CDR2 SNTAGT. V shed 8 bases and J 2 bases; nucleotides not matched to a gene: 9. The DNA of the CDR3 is TGTGCCAGCGCGGAACAGGGGAATCCCTACAATGAGCAGTTCTTC. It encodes CASAEQGNPYNEQFF.

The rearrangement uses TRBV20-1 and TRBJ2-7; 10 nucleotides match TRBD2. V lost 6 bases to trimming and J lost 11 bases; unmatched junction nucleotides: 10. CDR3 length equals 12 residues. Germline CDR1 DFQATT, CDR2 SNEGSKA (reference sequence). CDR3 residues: CSAWRTSGGEYF. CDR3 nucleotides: TGCAGTGCGTGGCGGACTAGCGGAGGGGAGTACTTC.

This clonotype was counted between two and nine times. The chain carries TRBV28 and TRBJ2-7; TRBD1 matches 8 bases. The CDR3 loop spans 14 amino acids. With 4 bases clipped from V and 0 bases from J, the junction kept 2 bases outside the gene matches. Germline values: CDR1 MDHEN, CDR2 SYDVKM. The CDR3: CASSSGGSSYEQYF. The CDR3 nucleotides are TGTGCCAGCAGTTCAGGGGGCTCCTCCTACGAGCAGTACTTC.

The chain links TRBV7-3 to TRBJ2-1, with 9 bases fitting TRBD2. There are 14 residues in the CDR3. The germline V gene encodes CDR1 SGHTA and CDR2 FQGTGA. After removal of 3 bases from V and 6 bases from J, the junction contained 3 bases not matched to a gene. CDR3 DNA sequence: TGTGCCAGCAGCTTGGCTAGCGGGATCAATGAGCAGTTCTTC. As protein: CASSLASGINEQFF.

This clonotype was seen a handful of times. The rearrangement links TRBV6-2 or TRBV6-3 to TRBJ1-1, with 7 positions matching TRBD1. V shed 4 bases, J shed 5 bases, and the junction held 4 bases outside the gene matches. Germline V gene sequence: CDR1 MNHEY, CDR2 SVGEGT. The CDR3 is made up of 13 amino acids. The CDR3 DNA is TGTGCCAGCAGTTCGACAGGGTTTACTGAAGCTTTCTTT. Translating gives CASSSTGFTEAFF.

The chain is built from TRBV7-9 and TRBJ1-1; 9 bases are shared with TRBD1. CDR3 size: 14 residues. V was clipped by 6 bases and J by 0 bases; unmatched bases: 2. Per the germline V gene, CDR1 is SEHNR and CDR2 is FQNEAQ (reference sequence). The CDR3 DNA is TGTGCCAGCAGGAGGGACAGGGTGAACACTGAAGCTTTCTTT. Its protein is CASRRDRVNTEAFF. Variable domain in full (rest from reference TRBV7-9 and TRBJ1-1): DTGVSQNPRHKITKRGQNVTFRCDPISEHNRLYWYRQTLGQGPEFLTYFQNEAQLEKSRLLSDRFSAERPKGSFSTLEIQRTEQGDSAMYLCASRRDRVNTEAFFGQGTRLTVV.

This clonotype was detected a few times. CDR3 protein: CASSLVGGHSNSPLHF. The CDR3 coding sequence is TGTGCCAGCAGTTTAGTAGGAGGGCATTCCAATTCACCCCTCCACTTT. The chain couples TRBV12-3 or TRBV12-4 to TRBJ1-6; D remains unclear. V gave up 1 base and J gave up 7 bases, with 14 bases separating them. The CDR3 extends over 16 amino acids.

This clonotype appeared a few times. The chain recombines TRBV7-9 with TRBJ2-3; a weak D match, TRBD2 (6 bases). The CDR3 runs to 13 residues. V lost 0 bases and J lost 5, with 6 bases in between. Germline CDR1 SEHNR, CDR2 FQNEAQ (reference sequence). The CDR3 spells CASSLAGGDTQYF. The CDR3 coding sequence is TGTGCCAGCAGCTTAGCGGGGGGAGATACGCAGTATTTT.

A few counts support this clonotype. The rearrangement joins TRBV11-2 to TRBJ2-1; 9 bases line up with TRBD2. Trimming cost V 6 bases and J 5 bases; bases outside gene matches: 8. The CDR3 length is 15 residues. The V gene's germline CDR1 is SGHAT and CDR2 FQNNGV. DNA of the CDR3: TGTGCCAGCAGTTGGGAGGGACTAGCTAACAATGAGCAGTTCTTC. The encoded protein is CASSWEGLANNEQFF.

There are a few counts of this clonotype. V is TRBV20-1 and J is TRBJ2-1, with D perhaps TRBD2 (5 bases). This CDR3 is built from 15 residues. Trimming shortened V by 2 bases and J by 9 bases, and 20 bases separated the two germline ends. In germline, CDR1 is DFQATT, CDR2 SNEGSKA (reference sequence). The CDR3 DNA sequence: TGCAGTGCTAGACAAGGGAGCGGCTACCCACCTGAGCAGTTCTTC. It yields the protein CSARQGSGYPPEQFF.

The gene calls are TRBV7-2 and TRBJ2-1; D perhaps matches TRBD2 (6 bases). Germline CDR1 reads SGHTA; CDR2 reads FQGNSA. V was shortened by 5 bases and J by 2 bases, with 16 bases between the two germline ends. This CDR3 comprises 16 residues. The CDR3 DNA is TGTGCCAGCAGCAGCCGACTAGGTCGGGCCTACAATGAGCAGTTCTTC. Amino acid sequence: CASSSRLGRAYNEQFF. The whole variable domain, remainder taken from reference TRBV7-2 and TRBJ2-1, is GAGVSQSPSNKVTEKGKDVELRCDPISGHTALYWYRQSLGQGLEFLIYFQGNSAPDKSGLPSDRFSAERTGGSVSTLTIQRTQQEDSAVYLCASSSRLGRAYNEQFFGPGTRLTVL.

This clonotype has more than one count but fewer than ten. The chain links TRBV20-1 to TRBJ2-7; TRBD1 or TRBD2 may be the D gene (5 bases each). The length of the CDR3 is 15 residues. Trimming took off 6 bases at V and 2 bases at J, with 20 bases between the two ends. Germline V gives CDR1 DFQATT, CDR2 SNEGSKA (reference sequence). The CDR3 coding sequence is TGCAGTGCGACCGGGGCGGGCCGGTCCGCCTACGAGCAGTACTTC. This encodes CSATGAGRSAYEQYF.

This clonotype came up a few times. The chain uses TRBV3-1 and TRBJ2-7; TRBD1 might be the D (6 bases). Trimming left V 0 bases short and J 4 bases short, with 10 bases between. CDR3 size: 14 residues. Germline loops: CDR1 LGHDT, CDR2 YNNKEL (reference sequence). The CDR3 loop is CASSQDYRAYEQYF. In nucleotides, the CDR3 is TGTGCCAGCAGCCAAGATTACAGGGCGTACGAGCAGTACTTC.

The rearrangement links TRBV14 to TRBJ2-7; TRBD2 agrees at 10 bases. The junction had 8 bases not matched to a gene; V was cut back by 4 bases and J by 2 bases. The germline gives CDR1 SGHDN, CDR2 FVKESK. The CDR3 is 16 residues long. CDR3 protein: CASSRAGLASTYEQYF. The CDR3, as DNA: TGTGCCAGCAGCCGAGCGGGACTAGCGAGTACCTACGAGCAGTACTTC.

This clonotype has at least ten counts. As DNA, the CDR3 is TGTGCCAGCAGTACTACACCACTCTTCGACAGGCCGGATCAGCCCCAGCATTTT. Its protein product is CASSTTPLFDRPDQPQHF. The J gene is TRBJ1-5, the V gene TRBV28; D might be TRBD1 (6 bases). V shed 5 bases and J shed 5 bases, with 25 bases lying between them. Germline V gives CDR1 MDHEN, CDR2 SYDVKM. This CDR3 contains 18 residues.

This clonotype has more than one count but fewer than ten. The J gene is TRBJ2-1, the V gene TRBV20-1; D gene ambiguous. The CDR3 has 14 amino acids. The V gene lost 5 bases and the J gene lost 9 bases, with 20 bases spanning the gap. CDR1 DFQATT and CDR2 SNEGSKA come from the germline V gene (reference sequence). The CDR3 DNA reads TGCAGTGCTGTTGACTCGGGCACATTTGGTGAGCAGTTCTTC. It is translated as CSAVDSGTFGEQFF.

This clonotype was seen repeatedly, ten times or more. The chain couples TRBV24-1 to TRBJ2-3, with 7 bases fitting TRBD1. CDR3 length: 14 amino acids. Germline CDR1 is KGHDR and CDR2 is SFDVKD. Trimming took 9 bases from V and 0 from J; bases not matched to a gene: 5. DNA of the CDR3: TGTGCCACCGAGGGGACAGCGAGCACAGATACGCAGTATTTT. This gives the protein CATEGTASTDTQYF.

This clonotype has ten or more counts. The CDR3 bases are TGTGCCAGCAGCTTAGATACCCAAGAGACCCAGTACTTC. Translation: CASSLDTQETQYF. V and J are TRBV11-2 and TRBJ2-5; D is undetermined. V dropped 0 bases and J dropped 1 base, with 3 bases sitting between them. The germline gives CDR1 SGHAT, CDR2 FQNNGV. The CDR3 is made up of 13 amino acids.

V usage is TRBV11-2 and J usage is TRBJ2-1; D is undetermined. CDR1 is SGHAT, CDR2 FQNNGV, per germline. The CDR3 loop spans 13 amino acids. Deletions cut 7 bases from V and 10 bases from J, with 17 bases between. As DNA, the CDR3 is TGTGCCAGCACCCTTGGACGAGGTGACGAGCAGTTCTTC. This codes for CASTLGRGDEQFF.

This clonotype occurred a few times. In nucleotides, the CDR3 is TGCGCCAGCAGTATCCAGGCCGATACGCAGTATTTT. It is translated as CASSIQADTQYF. The chain combines TRBV5-1 with TRBJ2-3; D remains unclear. Germline CDR1 reads SGHRS; CDR2 reads YFSETQ. V was cut by 5 bases and J by 6 bases, with 10 bases left in between. The CDR3 has 12 residues.

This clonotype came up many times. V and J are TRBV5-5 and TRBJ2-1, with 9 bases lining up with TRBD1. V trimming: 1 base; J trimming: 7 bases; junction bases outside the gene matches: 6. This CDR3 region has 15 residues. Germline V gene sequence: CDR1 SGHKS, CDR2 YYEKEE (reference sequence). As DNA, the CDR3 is TGTGCCAGCAGCTTGTACAGGGGGCGAGGGAATGAGCAGTTCTTC. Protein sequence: CASSLYRGRGNEQFF.

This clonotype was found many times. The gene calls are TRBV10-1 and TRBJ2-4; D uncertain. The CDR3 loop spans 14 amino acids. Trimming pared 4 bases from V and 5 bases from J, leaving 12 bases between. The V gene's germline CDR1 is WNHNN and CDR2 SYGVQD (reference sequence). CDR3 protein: CASSGTLEENIQYF. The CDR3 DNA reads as TGCGCCAGCAGTGGAACTCTCGAGGAAAACATTCAGTACTTC.

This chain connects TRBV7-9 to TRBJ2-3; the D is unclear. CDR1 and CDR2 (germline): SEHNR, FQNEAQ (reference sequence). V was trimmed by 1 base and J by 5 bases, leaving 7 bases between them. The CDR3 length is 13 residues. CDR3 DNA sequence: TGTGCCAGCAGCTTAGAACCCAGAGATACGCAGTATTTT. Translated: CASSLEPRDTQYF.

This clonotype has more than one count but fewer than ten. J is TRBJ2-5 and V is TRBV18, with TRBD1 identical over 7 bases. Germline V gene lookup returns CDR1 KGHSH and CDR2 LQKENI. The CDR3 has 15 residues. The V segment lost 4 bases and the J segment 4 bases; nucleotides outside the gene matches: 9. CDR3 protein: CASSRDRENGETQYF. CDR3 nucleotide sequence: TGTGCCAGCTCACGAGACAGGGAAAATGGAGAGACCCAGTACTTC.

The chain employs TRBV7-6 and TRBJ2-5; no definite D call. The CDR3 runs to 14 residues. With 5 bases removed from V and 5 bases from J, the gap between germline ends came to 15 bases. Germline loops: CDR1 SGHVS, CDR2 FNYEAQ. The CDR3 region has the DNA TGTGCCAGCAGCCCGGGCCCCGTGGGGGAGACCCAGTACTTC. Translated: CASSPGPVGETQYF. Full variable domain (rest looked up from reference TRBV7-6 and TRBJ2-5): GAGVSQSPRYKVTKRGQDVALRCDPISGHVSLYWYRQALGQGPEFLTYFNYEAQQDKSGLPNDRFSAERPEGSISTLTIQRTEQRDSAMYRCASSPGPVGETQYFGPGTRLLVL.

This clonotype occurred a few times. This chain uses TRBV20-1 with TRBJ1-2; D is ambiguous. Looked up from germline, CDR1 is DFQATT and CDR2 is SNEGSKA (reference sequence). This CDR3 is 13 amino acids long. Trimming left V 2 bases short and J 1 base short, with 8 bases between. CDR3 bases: TGCAGTGCTAGAAAGAGGAGTAACTATGGCTACACCTTC. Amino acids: CSARKRSNYGYTF.

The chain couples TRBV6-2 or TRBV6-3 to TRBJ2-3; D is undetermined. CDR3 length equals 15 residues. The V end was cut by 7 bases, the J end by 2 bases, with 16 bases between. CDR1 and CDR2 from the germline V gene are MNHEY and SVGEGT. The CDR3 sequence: CASTALGRTTDTQYF. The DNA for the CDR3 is TGTGCCAGCACCGCTTTGGGCCGGACCACAGATACGCAGTATTTT.

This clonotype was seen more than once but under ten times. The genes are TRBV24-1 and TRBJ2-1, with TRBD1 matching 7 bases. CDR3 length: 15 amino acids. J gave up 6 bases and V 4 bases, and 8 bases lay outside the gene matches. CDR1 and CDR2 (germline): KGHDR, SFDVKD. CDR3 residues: CATSDGLDRVNEQFF. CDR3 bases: TGTGCCACCAGTGACGGGCTCGACAGGGTCAATGAGCAGTTCTTC.